Below are 18 T cell receptor beta chains sequenced from a single sample in a study of blood T cell repertoires in COVID-19. Using immunoSEQ multiplex PCR, the repertoire was profiled, and TCRdb retains in-frame clones only, with some absent. The table includes some 290,000 clones, 65% to 90% detected once. Sequencing input: peripheral blood. All receptors come from a woman aged 55-69 years with active or convalescent COVID-19.

The chain couples TRBV10-2 to TRBJ2-3, with D unclear. V was cut by 6 bases and J by 3 bases, with 7 bases left in between. CDR1 and CDR2 from the germline V gene are WSHSY and SAAADI. The CDR3 loop spans 12 amino acids. The CDR3 loop is CASRPRTDTQYF. CDR3 DNA sequence: TGCGCCAGCAGACCCCGGACAGATACGCAGTATTTT.

This clone was counted between two and nine times. This chain connects TRBV19 to TRBJ2-3; the match to TRBD2 covers 9 bases. Trimming removed 5 bases from V and 6 bases from J; junction bases left unmatched: 9. CDR1 is LNHDA and CDR2 is SQIVND in the germline V gene (reference sequence). The CDR3 covers 15 residues. CDR3 amino acids: CASSWVAGAVDTQYF. CDR3 coding DNA: TGTGCCAGTAGTTGGGTAGCGGGGGCCGTCGATACGCAGTATTTT.

This chain uses TRBV2 with TRBJ2-5; 12 nucleotides align to TRBD2. Trimming took 1 base from V and 5 from J; bases not matched to a gene: 8. Looked up from germline, CDR1 is SNHLY and CDR2 is FYNNEI. The CDR3 loop spans 17 amino acids. CDR3 nucleotide sequence: TGTGCCAGCAGTGAAGGGTCTAGCGGGGGGGCGGTGGAGACCCAGTACTTC. It codes for CASSEGSSGGAVETQYF. The complete variable domain, with remaining parts taken from reference TRBV2 and TRBJ2-5, reads EPEVTQTPSHQVTQMGQEVILRCVPISNHLYFYWYRQILGQKVEFLVSFYNNEISEKSEIFDDQFSVERPDGSNFTLKIRSTKLEDSAMYFCASSEGSSGGAVETQYFGPGTRLLVL.

The chain joins TRBV27 to TRBJ1-6; TRBD1 matches at 7 bases. Germline V CDR1 and CDR2: MNHEY, SMNVEV (reference sequence). This CDR3 has 13 amino acids. V trimming: 5 bases; J trimming: 10 bases; junction bases outside the gene matches: 5. The CDR3 DNA is TGTGCCAGCAGTCCAAGGGGGCTGTCACCCCTCCACTTT. As protein: CASSPRGLSPLHF.

The chain employs TRBV19 and TRBJ2-1; the match to TRBD2 covers 13 bases. This CDR3 region has 15 residues. Germline trimming cut 6 bases from V and 5 bases from J; bases unmatched to any gene: 4. Germline V gives CDR1 LNHDA, CDR2 SQIVND (reference sequence). The CDR3 DNA sequence: TGTGCCAGTAGGATACTAGCGGGGGGGCACAATGAGCAGTTCTTC. This encodes CASRILAGGHNEQFF. Full variable domain (rest looked up from reference TRBV19 and TRBJ2-1): DGGITQSPKYLFRKEGQNVTLSCEQNLNHDAMYWYRQDPGQGLRLIYYSQIVNDFQKGDIAEGYSVSREKKESFPLTVTSAQKNPTAFYLCASRILAGGHNEQFFGPGTRLTVL.

The chain employs TRBV18 and TRBJ2-7, with 11 positions matching TRBD1. This CDR3 is built from 18 residues. CDR1 KGHSH and CDR2 LQKENI come from the germline V gene. V was pared by 6 bases and J by 3 bases, with 16 bases of the junction left unmatched. CDR3 residues: CASSPGTGGPGDYYEQYF. In DNA form, the CDR3 reads TGTGCCAGCTCCCCCGGGACAGGGGGACCTGGGGACTACTACGAGCAGTACTTC.

The chain carries TRBV11-3 and TRBJ2-1; 10 bases match TRBD2. Looked up from germline, CDR1 is SGHNT and CDR2 is YENEEA. V was pared by 5 bases and J by 2 bases, with 9 bases of the junction left unmatched. This CDR3 contains 17 residues. This CDR3 is CASSGPGLAIPYNEQFF. CDR3 DNA: TGTGCCAGCAGCGGTCCGGGACTAGCGATACCCTACAATGAGCAGTTCTTC.

The chain combines TRBV19 with TRBJ1-2; 7 positions match TRBD1. The CDR3 runs 13 residues. Germline V gene sequence: CDR1 LNHDA, CDR2 SQIVND (reference sequence). The ends lost 4 bases at V and 7 bases at J; junction bases unmatched: 6. This chain's CDR3 is CASSTITGVGYTF. CDR3 DNA: TGTGCCAGTAGTACAATAACAGGGGTTGGCTACACCTTC.

This chain links TRBV3-1 (or the pseudogene TRBV3-2) with TRBJ1-2; D perhaps matches TRBD1 (5 bases). V was clipped by 0 bases and J by 7 bases, with 12 bases between them. The CDR3 is 14 amino acids. Per the germline V gene, CDR1 is LGHDT and CDR2 is YNNKEL (reference sequence). The CDR3 protein is CASSQDKGRRGYTF. CDR3 nucleotides: TGTGCCAGCAGCCAAGATAAGGGGCGGCGTGGCTACACCTTC.

The V and J genes are TRBV11-1 and TRBJ1-1, with no clear D. The CDR3 runs 14 residues. The germline V and J ends were trimmed by 3 bases and 1 base, with 9 bases remaining between them. Germline CDR1 reads SGHAT; CDR2 reads FQDESV (reference sequence). The CDR3 DNA is TGTGCCAGCAGCTTTGAGCTCAAGAACACTGAAGCTTTCTTT. Its protein product is CASSFELKNTEAFF.

V gene TRBV6-1 combines with J gene TRBJ1-2; D remains unclear. Germline CDR1 is MNHNS and CDR2 is SASEGT. This CDR3 has 15 amino acids. V was shortened by 2 bases and J by 0 bases, with 10 bases between the two germline ends. CDR3 nucleotide sequence: TGTGCCAGCAGTGAACCCAGACAAGCTAACTATGGCTACACCTTC. It encodes CASSEPRQANYGYTF.

The gene calls are TRBV7-2 and TRBJ2-3, with 7 bases identical to TRBD2. CDR1 and CDR2 (germline): SGHTA, FQGNSA. The CDR3 sequence is 19 residues long. V gave up 5 bases and J gave up 3 bases; unmatched junction bases: 20. The DNA of the CDR3 is TGTGCCAGCAGCCTTCCCCAACCCCTAAAGCGGGACCCTACAGATACGCAGTATTTT. Translated: CASSLPQPLKRDPTDTQYF.

The chain employs TRBV12-3 or TRBV12-4 and TRBJ1-1; D is ambiguous. The CDR3 runs to 13 residues. Trimming removed 4 bases from V and 0 bases from J, with 6 bases in between. DNA for the CDR3: TGTGCCAGCAGTTCTAGATTGAACACTGAAGCTTTCTTT. Translated, it gives CASSSRLNTEAFF.

This clone was counted once. A read error may produce the germline difference seen at one junction end. The rearrangement uses TRBV15 and TRBJ1-2; TRBD1 is a possible D gene (6 bases). The CDR3 totals 13 residues. Germline V lookup: CDR1 LNHNV, CDR2 YYDKDF (reference sequence). DNA for the CDR3: TGTGCCACCAGCAGAGAACTCATTGGAGGACAGTCCTTC. Translated, it gives CATSRELIGGQSF.

The chain uses TRBV2 and TRBJ1-1; maybe TRBD1 (5 bases). This CDR3 is 15 amino acids long. V lost 2 bases to trimming and J lost 6 bases, with 16 bases between them. The germline V gene encodes CDR1 SNHLY and CDR2 FYNNEI. The CDR3 nucleotides read TGTGCCAGCAGTGAATCAGCAGGGATAGGTTCTGAAGCTTTCTTT. Encoded protein: CASSESAGIGSEAFF.

This sequence joins TRBV9 and TRBJ2-2, with TRBD2 identical over 11 bases. V was clipped by 3 bases and J by 4 bases; unmatched bases: 8. CDR1 is SGDLS, CDR2 YYNGEE, per germline. The CDR3 covers 17 residues. This CDR3 is CASSDSGGVSSTGELFF. CDR3 coding DNA: TGTGCCAGCAGCGATAGCGGGGGGGTCAGTAGCACCGGGGAGCTGTTTTTT.

The sample holds one count of this clone. V and J are TRBV10-3 and TRBJ1-2; TRBD1 aligns across 9 bases. The CDR3 is made up of 13 amino acids. The V gene end was trimmed by 6 bases and the J gene end by 6 bases; junction bases not matched to a gene: 5. Per germline, CDR1 ENHRY and CDR2 SYGVKD. The CDR3 DNA follows: TGTGCCATCAGCAGACAGGGGGTCGATGGCTACACCTTC. Its protein is CAISRQGVDGYTF.

This clone was found a few times. The CDR3 bases are TGTGCCAGCGGATCGACAGGGGGCCTCGGAGCTTTCTTT. This codes for CASGSTGGLGAFF. The chain is built from TRBV6-6 and TRBJ1-1; 10 bases line up with TRBD1. The CDR3 loop spans 13 amino acids. In germline, CDR1 is MNHNY, CDR2 SVGAGI (reference sequence). V lost 8 bases to trimming and J lost 10 bases; unmatched junction nucleotides: 10.